Listed here are 27 T cell receptor beta chains from one sample, sequenced in a study of cytomegalovirus exposure and HLA in healthy donors. Use of 60 Vbeta and 13 Jbeta primers characterized the PCR. The protocol was immunoSEQ multiplex PCR, while the TCRdb copy is restricted to in-frame clones and leaves out a portion. The repertoire holds around 140,000 clones, over 75% seen once, with 3.5% to 5% in the top ten. Sequenced: PBMCs. These receptors were taken from a male donor in good health and CMV-seropositive.

This sequence joins TRBV5-8 and TRBJ2-5; TRBD2 aligns across 16 bases. V trimming: 4 bases; J trimming: 5 bases; junction bases outside the gene matches: 8. Germline V gene lookup returns CDR1 SGHTS and CDR2 YDEGEE. The CDR3 is 17 residues long. In DNA form, the CDR3 reads TGTGCCAGCAGCGAAGGGACTAGCGGGAGGGCCGCGGAGACCCAGTACTTC. Translation gives CASSEGTSGRAAETQYF.

The V and J genes are TRBV5-1 and TRBJ2-1; D remains ambiguous. Germline V gene sequence: CDR1 SGHRS, CDR2 YFSETQ. There are 16 residues in the CDR3. V lost 2 bases and J 0 bases, leaving 12 bases between the germline ends. The CDR3 bases are TGCGCCAGCAGCTTATACGACTCCCTCTCCTACAATGAGCAGTTCTTC. Encoded protein: CASSLYDSLSYNEQFF.

This sequence joins TRBV4-1 and TRBJ1-5; D unresolved. V lost 2 bases and J lost 4, with 3 bases in between. The CDR3 has 12 residues. Germline assignment: CDR1 MGHRA and CDR2 YSYEKL. CDR3 sequence (DNA): TGCGCCAGCAGCCAACCTAATCAGCCCCAGCATTTT. The encoded protein is CASSQPNQPQHF.

Of note for this clone: A junction end diverges from the germline sequence, so it may reflect a read error. The chain carries TRBV6-1 and TRBJ2-1; tentatively, D is TRBD2 (6 bases). Looked up from germline, CDR1 is MNHNS and CDR2 is SASEGT. This CDR3 is 14 amino acids long. The chain's CDR3 is CASSELGGYSEQFF. CDR3 DNA sequence: TGTGCCAGCAGTGAACTGGGGGGTTACAGTGAGCAGTTCTTC.

The J gene is TRBJ1-2, the V gene TRBV18; 10 positions match TRBD1. This CDR3 is 16 amino acids long. The germline CDR1 and CDR2 sequences are KGHSH and LQKENI. The trim removed 1 base at V and 5 bases at J, leaving 7 bases unmatched. Here the CDR3 reads CASSPQTGTGDYGYTF. The CDR3 nucleotides read TGTGCCAGCTCACCACAAACCGGGACAGGGGATTATGGCTACACCTTC.

This chain connects TRBV6-5 to TRBJ1-2, with D unresolved. V lost 5 bases, J lost 4 bases, and 17 bases lay in between. The CDR3 has 15 amino acids. Looked up from germline, CDR1 is MNHEY and CDR2 is SVGAGI. The CDR3 nucleotides read TGTGCCAGCAGTCTTTTCGGCGGGCAGATCTATGGCTACACCTTC. Translating gives CASSLFGGQIYGYTF.

The CDR3: CAWSQAGGFKTYEQYF. In nucleotides, the CDR3 is TGTGCCTGGAGTCAGGCGGGGGGCTTTAAAACCTACGAGCAGTACTTC. This chain links TRBV30 with TRBJ2-7, with 8 bases lining up with TRBD2. Germline V CDR1 and CDR2: GTSNPN, SVGIG (reference sequence). V shed 2 bases and J 2 bases; nucleotides not matched to a gene: 11. The CDR3 consists of 16 residues.

The chain links TRBV19 to TRBJ2-1; D is possibly TRBD2 (5 bases). There are 16 residues in the CDR3. Trimming removed 6 bases from V and 5 bases from J, with 20 bases in between. CDR1 and CDR2 (germline): LNHDA, SQIVND (reference sequence). CDR3 protein: CASSTTILASDNEQFF. The DNA of the CDR3 is TGTGCCAGTAGCACTACCATCCTAGCATCGGACAATGAGCAGTTCTTC.

The chain links TRBV23-1 to TRBJ2-7; a possible D gene is TRBD2 (8 bases). TRBV23-1 is reported as an ORF; its role is uncertain. The germline V and J ends were trimmed by 2 bases and 3 bases, with 20 bases remaining between them. The CDR3 length is 17 residues. The CDR3 coding sequence is TGCGCCAGCAGTCAACCCGGGGGGGAGGGGGCATACTACGAGCAGTACTTC. As protein: CASSQPGGEGAYYEQYF.

On this clone itself: Its ends do not fully match the called genes, so a read error is possible. The rearrangement joins TRBV6-1 to TRBJ2-1; 8 positions agree with TRBD1. The CDR3 runs to 12 residues. Germline CDR1 MNHNS, CDR2 SASEGT. The CDR3 region has the DNA TGTGCCTGCAGGGGGCTTTACAATGAGCAGTTCTTC. Its protein is CACRGLYNEQFF.

The V and J genes are TRBV7-6 and TRBJ2-1, with TRBD2 identical over 10 bases. CDR1 is SGHVS and CDR2 is FNYEAQ in the germline V gene. The junction had 6 bases not matched to a gene; V was cut back by 1 base and J by 0 bases. This CDR3 is 18 amino acids long. This CDR3 is CASSLGIAGGLSYNEQFF. The CDR3 coding sequence is TGTGCCAGCAGCTTAGGGATAGCGGGAGGTCTCTCCTACAATGAGCAGTTCTTC. Full variable domain (missing parts from reference TRBV7-6 and TRBJ2-1): GAGVSQSPRYKVTKRGQDVALRCDPISGHVSLYWYRQALGQGPEFLTYFNYEAQQDKSGLPNDRFSAERPEGSISTLTIQRTEQRDSAMYRCASSLGIAGGLSYNEQFFGPGTRLTVL.

CDR3 bases: TGTGCCACCAGCGGGGGGTTACTCAACACCGGGGAGCTGTTTTTT. Protein product: CATSGGLLNTGELFF. The rearrangement joins TRBV15 to TRBJ2-2, with D perhaps TRBD2 (6 bases). Germline V gives CDR1 LNHNV, CDR2 YYDKDF (reference sequence). The CDR3 consists of 15 residues. Trimming shortened V by 5 bases and J by 2 bases, and 12 bases separated the two germline ends.

The V call is TRBV10-3, the J call TRBJ2-7, with D maybe TRBD2 (8 bases). With 10 bases removed from V and 6 bases from J, the gap between germline ends came to 22 bases. CDR1 is ENHRY, CDR2 SYGVKD, per germline. There are 14 residues in the CDR3. The CDR3 loop reads CATGGLSGSAEQYF. Written as DNA, the CDR3 is TGTGCCACAGGGGGGTTGAGCGGGAGTGCCGAGCAGTACTTC.

The chain has TRBV28 and TRBJ2-6; no definite D call. CDR3 length equals 17 residues. V lost 0 bases to trimming and J lost 0 bases, with 9 bases between them. Germline V lookup: CDR1 MDHEN, CDR2 SYDVKM. DNA for the CDR3: TGTGCCAGCAGTTTATGGGAGAGCAGCTCTGGGGCCAACGTCCTGACTTTC. Encoded protein: CASSLWESSSGANVLTF.

A remark on this clone: A junction end diverges from the germline sequence, so it may reflect a read error. The chain is built from TRBV7-9 and TRBJ1-1; D unclear. Germline V gene lookup returns CDR1 SEHNR and CDR2 FQNEAQ (reference sequence). CDR3 length equals 12 residues. Here the CDR3 reads CSSSLGATEAFF. The DNA for the CDR3 is TGTTCCAGCAGCTTAGGTGCGACTGAAGCTTTCTTT.

This sequence joins TRBV2 and TRBJ1-1; tentatively, D is TRBD1 (5 bases). V lost 7 bases and J 1 base, leaving 19 bases between the germline ends. The CDR3 is 16 residues long. The V gene's germline CDR1 is SNHLY and CDR2 FYNNEI. This CDR3 reads CASTYTGGKGNTEAFF. The CDR3 coding sequence is TGTGCCAGCACCTACACCGGGGGGAAAGGGAACACTGAAGCTTTCTTT.

The chain has TRBV6-1 and TRBJ1-1; the D gene is possibly TRBD1 (5 bases). The CDR3 is made up of 12 amino acids. V shed 5 bases and J shed 8 bases, with 12 bases lying between them. Germline lookup yields CDR1 MNHNS and CDR2 SASEGT. CDR3 loop: CASSYGTSEAFF. Here the CDR3 DNA reads TGTGCCAGCAGTTATGGGACTTCCGAAGCTTTCTTT.

V usage is TRBV7-6 and J usage is TRBJ2-4, with 9 bases aligning to TRBD2. The CDR3 runs 15 residues. The V gene end was trimmed by 1 base and the J gene end by 9 bases; junction bases not matched to a gene: 7. Germline CDR1 SGHVS, CDR2 FNYEAQ. CDR3 sequence: CASSLGGTSWGIQYF. The DNA of the CDR3 is TGTGCCAGCAGCTTAGGGGGGACTAGCTGGGGCATTCAGTACTTC.

The V and J genes are TRBV7-3 and TRBJ2-3; TRBD2 matches at 14 bases. CDR3 length equals 20 residues. V shed 5 bases, J shed 1 base, and the junction held 14 bases outside the gene matches. Germline CDR1 SGHTA, CDR2 FQGTGA. The CDR3 nucleotides are TGTGCCAGCAGCCCTGGGGTCGGGACTAGCGGGAGCAGTCGCACAGATACGCAGTATTTT. It translates to CASSPGVGTSGSSRTDTQYF.

The rearrangement uses TRBV19 and TRBJ2-7; D is possibly TRBD1 (5 bases). Germline CDR1 reads LNHDA; CDR2 reads SQIVND (reference sequence). V was pared by 1 base and J by 2 bases, with 12 bases between. CDR3 length: 15 residues. The CDR3 loop is CASSIAQTATYEQYF. Here the CDR3 DNA reads TGTGCCAGTAGTATAGCCCAGACAGCAACCTACGAGCAGTACTTC.

The genes are TRBV9 and TRBJ2-6; D gene ambiguous. Germline V gene data show CDR1 as SGDLS and CDR2 as YYNGEE. This CDR3 comprises 16 residues. Trimming took 0 bases from V and 0 from J, leaving 7 bases between them. The DNA of the CDR3 is TGTGCCAGCAGCGTAGCTTCGAGCTCTGGGGCCAACGTCCTGACTTTC. Residues: CASSVASSSGANVLTF.

This rearrangement joins TRBV7-9 to TRBJ2-1; 13 positions agree with TRBD2. Germline CDR1 reads SEHNR; CDR2 reads FQNEAQ (reference sequence). With V trimmed by 5 bases and J by 9 bases, 10 bases remained unmatched. This CDR3 region has 16 residues. CDR3 nucleotides: TGTGCCAGCAGCGCTAGGACTAGCGGGAGAGAAAGTGAGCAGTTCTTC. It yields the protein CASSARTSGRESEQFF. The full variable domain, rest sourced from reference TRBV7-9 and TRBJ2-1, is DTGVSQNPRHKITKRGQNVTFRCDPISEHNRLYWYRQTLGQGPEFLTYFQNEAQLEKSRLLSDRFSAERPKGSFSTLEIQRTEQGDSAMYLCASSARTSGRESEQFFGPGTRLTVL.

This rearrangement joins TRBV14 to TRBJ1-2; D uncertain. Trimming removed 0 bases at V and 4 bases at J, with 9 bases between. This CDR3 region has 14 residues. Germline CDR1 reads SGHDN; CDR2 reads FVKESK. The CDR3 spells CASSQDPRLYGYTF. The CDR3 DNA reads TGTGCCAGCAGCCAAGATCCCAGGCTCTATGGCTACACCTTC.

The chain uses TRBV10-3 and TRBJ1-1; unclear D gene. Germline V gene sequence: CDR1 ENHRY, CDR2 SYGVKD. There are 14 residues in the CDR3. V was clipped by 2 bases and J by 5 bases, with 12 bases between them. Here the CDR3 reads CAISETRVGTEAFF. CDR3 bases: TGTGCCATCAGTGAGACGAGGGTCGGGACTGAAGCTTTCTTT.

The genes are TRBV11-2 and TRBJ2-7; no firm D call. This CDR3 has 13 residues. Trimming stripped 0 bases from V and 4 bases from J, with 7 bases between. Germline assignment: CDR1 SGHAT and CDR2 FQNNGV. The CDR3 DNA is TGTGCCAGCAGCTTAGATCCAGGATACGAGCAGTACTTC. This sequence encodes CASSLDPGYEQYF.

In this sample, this clone turned up once. J is TRBJ2-7 and V is TRBV4-2; 11 bases match TRBD2. CDR1 and CDR2 from the germline V gene are LGHNA and YNFKEQ. This CDR3 is built from 20 residues. The junction had 21 bases not matched to a gene; V was cut back by 2 bases and J by 6 bases. In nucleotides, the CDR3 is TGTGCCAGCAGCCAACTTACTAGCGGGGGTTCGTCTCCTCATCGCGGCGAGCAGTACTTC. It encodes CASSQLTSGGSSPHRGEQYF.

A few counts support this clone. The chain links TRBV21-1 to TRBJ1-6. TRBV21-1 is annotated as a pseudogene. There are 14 residues in the CDR3. CDR3 residues: CASTRRVDNSPLHF. The CDR3 bases are TGTGCCAGCACAAGGCGGGTGGATAATTCACCCCTCCACTTT.